This T cell receptor beta chain was identified in a study of T-cell memory formation after mild COVID-19. From the 5' RACE reads, TCRdb called clonotypes with MiXCR, one entry per CDR3 protein. Of about 150,000 distinct CDR3 sequences in the sample, about 28% were seen once. General study findings and limits: Memory sampled before infection contained some responding clones, suggesting cross-reactive memory joined.

This clonotype was seen more than once but under ten times. The target antigen is unknown. The CDR3 has 15 residues. V lost 5 bases to trimming and J lost 0 bases, with 12 bases between them. The germline CDR1 and CDR2 sequences are MNHEY and SMNVEV (reference sequence). This TCR was recovered from an adult woman who had mild COVID-19 (a few samples of this study predate the infection). Cell type and time point are not known. The V and J genes are TRBV27 and TRBJ2-3; D unresolved. The sequencing sample was made of PBMCs or a T cell subset sorted from them (not recorded which). CDR3 nucleotide sequence: TGTGCCAGCAGTAACCGGAGATCTAGCACAGATACGCAGTATTTT. Its protein product is CASSNRRSSTDTQYF.